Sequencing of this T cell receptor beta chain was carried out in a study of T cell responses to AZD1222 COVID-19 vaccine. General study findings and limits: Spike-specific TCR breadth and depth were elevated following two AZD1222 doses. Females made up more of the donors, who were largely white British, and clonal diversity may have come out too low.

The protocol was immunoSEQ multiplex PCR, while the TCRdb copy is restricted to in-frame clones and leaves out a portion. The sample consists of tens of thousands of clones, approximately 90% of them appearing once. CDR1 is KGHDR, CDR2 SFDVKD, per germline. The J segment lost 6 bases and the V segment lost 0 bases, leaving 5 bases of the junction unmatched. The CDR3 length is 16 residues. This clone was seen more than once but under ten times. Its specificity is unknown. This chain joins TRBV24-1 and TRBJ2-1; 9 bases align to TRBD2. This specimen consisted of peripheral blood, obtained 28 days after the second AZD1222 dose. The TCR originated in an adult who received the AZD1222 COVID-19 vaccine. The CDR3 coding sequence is TGTGCCACCAGTGATTTGCGTCTAGCGGGGACCAATGAGCAGTTCTTC. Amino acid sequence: CATSDLRLAGTNEQFF.